A selection of T cell receptor beta chains follows, all from one sample in a study of cytomegalovirus exposure and HLA in healthy donors. TCRdb's table, derived via immunoSEQ multiplex PCR, lists solely in-frame clones and lacks some. The sample holds 150,000 to 200,000 clones, 77% seen once. Sequences were obtained from PBMCs. These receptors came from a woman in her thirties in good health and CMV-seronegative. Each CDR3 is given with its conserved first and last residue. A D gene is named only where the DNA matches it firmly. Clone size is stated in some rows and not others, as once, few, many or a class when expanded.

J gene	clone size	D gene	V gene	CDR3 DNA	CDR3 protein
TRBJ1-6	.	TRBD1	TRBV9	TGTGCCAGCAGCAAGGGACAGGGGGCCGTCGATTCACCCCTCCACTTT	CASSKGQGAVDSPLHF
TRBJ1-1	.	.	TRBV2	TGTGCCAGCAGTGAATTCCAGGGATCCACTGAAGCTTTCTTT	CASSEFQGSTEAFF
TRBJ1-2	once	.	TRBV21-1	TGTGCCAGCACCTCGGGACAGGGTGGGGGAGGCTACACCTTC	CASTSGQGGGGYTF
TRBJ2-3	.	.	TRBV6-5	TGTGCCAGCAGGAGCGACACAGATACGCAGTATTTT	CASRSDTDTQYF
TRBJ2-3	.	TRBD2	TRBV9	TGTGCCAGCAGTACTAGCGGGGGCACAGATACGCAGTATTTT	CASSTSGGTDTQYF
TRBJ2-2	.	.	TRBV7-9	TGTGCCTCCTCGGGGACTTACACCGGGGAGCTGTTTTTT	CASSGTYTGELFF
TRBJ1-1	.	.	TRBV11-3	TGTGCCAGCAGCTTAGGGGCCGTCGACAGCGAAGCTTTCTTT	CASSLGAVDSEAFF
TRBJ1-1	few	.	TRBV6-1	TGTGCCAGCAGTGAAGTATTGGAGGTGGGGAACACTGAAGCTTTCTTT	CASSEVLEVGNTEAFF
TRBJ1-5	.	.	TRBV19	TGTGCCAGTAGTCCCCCTCCGGGGGATAGCAATCAGCCCCAGCATTTT	CASSPPPGDSNQPQHF
TRBJ2-7	.	.	TRBV28	TGTGCCAGCAGTCCAGGGTCCCAGAGCTCCTACGAGCAGTACTTC	CASSPGSQSSYEQYF
TRBJ2-2	.	.	TRBV6-4	TGTGCCAGCACATGGGACAGCGGGAGCACCGGGGAGCTGTTTTTT	CASTWDSGSTGELFF
TRBJ2-3	.	TRBD2	TRBV5-4	TGTGCCAGCAGCCCTGGGGCTAGCGGGAGCTGGACAGATACGCAGTATTTT	CASSPGASGSWTDTQYF
TRBJ2-5	.	.	TRBV5-1	TGCGCCAGCAGCTTGGTGGTAGTCGGAGAGACCCAGTACTTC	CASSLVVVGETQYF
TRBJ2-7	.	TRBD1	TRBV6-1	TGTGCCAGCAGTGAGACAGGGGTGGAGCAGTACTTC	CASSETGVEQYF
TRBJ1-1	.	.	TRBV29-1	TGCAGCGTTGGGGGGGGCCTAGGAGCTGAAGCTTTCTTT	CSVGGGLGAEAFF
TRBJ1-2	.	.	TRBV7-9	TGTGCCAGCAGCCCTCTCTATGGCTACACCTTC	CASSPLYGYTF
TRBJ2-1	.	TRBD2	TRBV30	TGTGCCTGGAGTGTTACTAGCGGGGGATACAATGAGCAGTTCTTC	CAWSVTSGGYNEQFF
TRBJ1-2	few	TRBD1	TRBV29-1	TGCAGCGTTGGGACAGGGGGGAACTATGGCTACACCTTC	CSVGTGGNYGYTF
TRBJ2-5	.	.	TRBV7-7	TGTGCCAGCAGCTTAGACAGGGCCGAGACCCAGTACTTC	CASSLDRAETQYF
TRBJ2-3	few	TRBD2	TRBV27	TGTGCCAGCAGTTTTCACGGACTAGCGGGAGGGAACACAGATACGCAGTATTTT	CASSFHGLAGGNTDTQYF
TRBJ2-5	.	TRBD1	TRBV28	TGTGCCAGCAGGGGGACAGGGAGAGAGACCCAGTACTTC	CASRGTGRETQYF
TRBJ2-7	.	TRBD2	TRBV18	TGTGCCAGCTCACCACCCACTAGCGGGAGAGGCGAGCAGTACTTC	CASSPPTSGRGEQYF
TRBJ2-7	.	TRBD2	TRBV19	TGTGCCAGTAGAGGACTAGGAAGAGCCGAGCAGTACTTC	CASRGLGRAEQYF
TRBJ1-3	.	.	TRBV10-3	TGTGCCATCAGTGAAGGAGCGGGCTCTGGAAACACCATATATTTT	CAISEGAGSGNTIYF
TRBJ1-2	.	.	TRBV6-5	TGTGCCAGCAGTTACTCGAGGACCGGACGGGGATATGGCTACCCCTTC	CASSYSRTGRGYGYPF
TRBJ1-5	once	.	TRBV6-1	TGTGCCAGCAGTGAAGCGGCAGGGGCACATCAGCCCCAGCATTTT	CASSEAAGAHQPQHF
TRBJ2-1	.	TRBD2	TRBV4-2	TGTGCCAGCAGCCAAGGACTAGCGGGTGTCGGCAATGAGCAGTTCTTC	CASSQGLAGVGNEQFF
TRBJ1-5	.	TRBD1	TRBV28	TGTGCCACCTACGACAGGGGAGGTAATCAGCCCCAGCATTTT	CATYDRGGNQPQHF
TRBJ2-2	.	TRBD1	TRBV18	TGTGCCAGCTCACCGACAGGGGCCTACACCGGGGAGCTGTTTTTT	CASSPTGAYTGELFF
TRBJ1-6	.	TRBD1	TRBV10-3	TGTGCCATCACCGGGGACAGGAATTCACCCCTCCACTTT	CAITGDRNSPLHF
TRBJ1-1	.	TRBD1	TRBV14	TGTGCCAGCAGCCAAGCTCCTGACAGGGTGAACACTGAAGCTTTCTTT	CASSQAPDRVNTEAFF
TRBJ2-7	few	.	TRBV11-2	TGTGCCAGCAGCCCCCGAGACAGGATTACCTACGAGCAGTACTTC	CASSPRDRITYEQYF
TRBJ1-2	.	TRBD1	TRBV5-1	TGCGCCAGCAGCCCGGACAGGGGTTGGTACCCCTTC	CASSPDRGWYPF
TRBJ2-7	.	.	TRBV28	TGTGCCAGCACGGTGGCGGGACGGTCCAACGAGCAGTACTTC	CASTVAGRSNEQYF
TRBJ1-1	.	.	TRBV5-1	TGCGCCAGCAGCTTGACGCGGGGGGCGTTAGGTGAAGCTTTCTTT	CASSLTRGALGEAFF
TRBJ1-2	.	.	TRBV18	TGTGCCAGCTCACCCGGTACCGGTGCGGGCCCTTTCTTC	CASSPGTGAGPFF
TRBJ2-7	.	TRBD1	TRBV19	TGTGCCAGTAGTATGGGGACAGGGTATTACGAGCAGTACTTC	CASSMGTGYYEQYF
TRBJ1-5	.	.	TRBV19	TGTGCCAGTAGGGCGGGCTACCAGCCCCAGCATTTT	CASRAGYQPQHF
TRBJ2-6	.	TRBD2	TRBV27	TGTGCCAGCAGTTTATACGGGGGGTTAACCTCTGGGGCCAACGTCCTGACTTTC	CASSLYGGLTSGANVLTF
TRBJ2-1	.	.	TRBV4-2	TGTGCCAGCAGCCAAGACGGACAGAACTCCTACAATGAGCAGTTCTTC	CASSQDGQNSYNEQFF